This T cell receptor (beta chain) was profiled in a study of beta chain features in type 1 diabetes. Study-wide findings and caveats: Researchers report that Type 1 diabetes patients had moderately but significantly shorter TCRB CDR3s across all four CD4+ subsets.

Trimming removed 0 bases from V and 2 bases from J, with 11 bases in between. Germline lookup yields CDR1 MGHRA and CDR2 YSYEKL. The CDR3 totals 16 residues. Isolated RNA was reverse transcribed in full, so expressed TCRB transcripts were sequenced. The repertoire was sequenced with immunoSEQ multiplex PCR; TCRdb's copy has only in-frame clones and lacks some. The data contain 350,000 to 400,000 clones, roughly 12% of them singletons. This clone has only a few counts. Its matching antigen is unknown. The chain uses TRBV4-1 and TRBJ2-1; D unresolved. Sequencing was carried out using naive CD4+ T cells from blood. This TCR was sampled from a woman between 18 and 30 years old with type 1 diabetes. The CDR3 region has the DNA TGCGCCAGCAGCCAAGATCAGATAATCCCCTACAATGAGCAGTTCTTC. Translation gives CASSQDQIIPYNEQFF.